Detailed here is one T cell receptor (beta chain). TCRdb keeps only in-frame clones here, not all; method: immunoSEQ multiplex PCR. The sample consists of some 83,000 clones, 86% of them appearing once. Germline values: CDR1 KGHSH, CDR2 LQKENI. Deletions cut 0 bases from V and 0 bases from J, with 11 bases between. CDR3 length: 16 residues. This sample is part of a study of OX40 agonist ivuxolimab in advanced cancers. The sequence was obtained from an adult with an advanced solid tumor such as melanoma, head and neck, liver or kidney cancer. The sequences come from CD4+ or CD8+ T cells sorted from blood, collected in a trial of the OX40 agonist ivuxolimab. The V gene is TRBV18, the J gene TRBJ1-1; D gene uncertain. DNA for the CDR3: TGTGCCAGCTCACCACCGAGTACCTTTATGAACACTGAAGCTTTCTTT. Its protein is CASSPPSTFMNTEAFF.